The rows below give T cell receptor beta chains drawn from one sample of a study of shared clonotypes between healthy human individuals. Here immunoSEQ multiplex PCR was the method, and the copy in TCRdb shows in-frame clones only, minus some. Here the sample spans approximately 1,500,000 clones, about 98% being singletons. Material: naive CD4+ T cells sorted from blood. These receptors were taken from a young man in good health. CDR3s include the opening cysteine and the closing phenylalanine or tryptophan. D genes are given only for firm matches.

v_call	cdr3_length	d_call	j_call	cdr3_nt	cdr3_aa
TRBV6-1	13	-	TRBJ2-7	TGTGCCAGCAGTGAAAGTCCTTTCTACGAGCAGTACTTC	CASSESPFYEQYF
TRBV2	13	TRBD2	TRBJ2-3	TGTGCCACCTCGGGACTAGCGGGAGTTACGCAGTATTTT	CATSGLAGVTQYF
TRBV5-1	14	-	TRBJ2-7	TGCGCCAGCAGCTTGGCTTCAGGGTGGTACGAGCAGTACTTC	CASSLASGWYEQYF
TRBV9	12	-	TRBJ2-3	TGTGCCAGCAGCGTAGTCGGAGATACGCAGTATTTT	CASSVVGDTQYF
TRBV14	17	-	TRBJ1-1	TGTGCCAGCAGCCAACGCCTGAGGAGCCCTACATCCACTGAAGCTTTCTTT	CASSQRLRSPTSTEAFF
TRBV6-6	14	-	TRBJ2-5	TGTGCCAGCAACCTGCCGGGATCATTGGAGACCCAGTACTTC	CASNLPGSLETQYF
TRBV7-8	19	-	TRBJ2-6	TGTGCCAGCAGCCGACCCCCGGGGGGCATCGGGTCTGGGGCCAACGTCCTGACTTTC	CASSRPPGGIGSGANVLTF
TRBV7-2	14	-	TRBJ2-1	TGTGCCAGCAGCTCGGACTTCTCCTACAATGAGCAGTTCTTC	CASSSDFSYNEQFF
TRBV6-6	14	TRBD1	TRBJ1-3	TGTGCCAGCGGGGACAGGCCCTCTGGAAACACCATATATTTT	CASGDRPSGNTIYF
TRBV7-3	14	TRBD2	TRBJ2-1	TGTGCCAGCAGTCCAAGCGGGAAATGGAATGAGCAGTTCTTC	CASSPSGKWNEQFF
TRBV7-9	15	-	TRBJ2-2	TGTGCCAGCAGCTCCGTGGAGCGGCAGACCGGGGAGCTGTTTTTT	CASSSVERQTGELFF
TRBV7-3	13	-	TRBJ2-5	TGTGCCAGCAGCTCGGGATTTCAAGAGACCCAGTACTTC	CASSSGFQETQYF
TRBV27	17	TRBD1	TRBJ1-4	TGTGCCAGCAGTTTGAGGGGGCGGTTGGGTGCTAATGAAAAACTGTTTTTT	CASSLRGRLGANEKLFF
TRBV29-1	14	-	TRBJ1-5	TGCAGCGTTGAGGAGTCCTCCCGTGATCAGCCCCAGCATTTT	CSVEESSRDQPQHF
TRBV19	14	TRBD1	TRBJ1-1	TGTGCCAGTAGTACGAGGACAGGAACAAGTGAAGCTTTCTTT	CASSTRTGTSEAFF
TRBV19	15	-	TRBJ2-7	TGTGCCAGTAGTATTGGGCAGGCAATCTCCTACGAGCAGTACTTC	CASSIGQAISYEQYF
TRBV7-9	13	-	TRBJ1-1	TGTGCCAGCAGCTTAGATATGAACACTGAAGCTTTCTTT	CASSLDMNTEAFF
TRBV7-9	14	-	TRBJ2-7	TGTGCCAGCAGCTTAGACAGCTATACCTACGAGCAGTACTTC	CASSLDSYTYEQYF
TRBV5-1	14	-	TRBJ2-5	TGCGCCAGCAGCCTCCTTGTGGCAGAAGAGACCCAGTACTTC	CASSLLVAEETQYF
TRBV9	15	-	TRBJ2-3	TGTGCCAGCAGCGTAGTAACAGGATCGGTAGATACGCAGTATTTT	CASSVVTGSVDTQYF
TRBV19	13	-	TRBJ2-3	TGTGCCAGTACCAGGGGCGGGGCAGATACGCAGTATTTT	CASTRGGADTQYF
TRBV28	20	TRBD1	TRBJ1-1	TGTGCCAGCAGTTACCAGTTCCGGGACAGAGTCCCTGGGATGAACACTGAAGCTTTCTTT	CASSYQFRDRVPGMNTEAFF
TRBV6-1	13	-	TRBJ2-7	TGTGCCAGCAGTGTCCTCGACCAGGGTGAGCAGTACTTC	CASSVLDQGEQYF
TRBV11-2	14	TRBD1	TRBJ2-1	TGTGCCAGCAGAGAAAGAGGACAGGGAAATTCGGCGTTCTTC	CASRERGQGNSAFF
TRBV9	15	-	TRBJ1-1	TGTGCCAGCAGCTCCCAAGTGGGGGGGAACACTGAAGCTTTCTTT	CASSSQVGGNTEAFF